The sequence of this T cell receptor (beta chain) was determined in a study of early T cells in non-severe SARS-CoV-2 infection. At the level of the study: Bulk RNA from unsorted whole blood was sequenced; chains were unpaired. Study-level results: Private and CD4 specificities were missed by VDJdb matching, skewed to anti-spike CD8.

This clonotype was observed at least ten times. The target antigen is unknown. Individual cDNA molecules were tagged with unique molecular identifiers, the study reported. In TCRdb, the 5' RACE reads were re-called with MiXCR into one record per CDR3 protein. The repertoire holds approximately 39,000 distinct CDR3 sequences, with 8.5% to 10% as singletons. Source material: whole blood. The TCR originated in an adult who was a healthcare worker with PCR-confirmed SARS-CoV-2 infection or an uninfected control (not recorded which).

CDR3 sequence: CASSPQGLSYEQYF. As DNA, the CDR3 is TGTGCCAGCAGCCCCCAAGGGCTCTCCTACGAGCAGTACTTC. The chain recombines TRBV7-9 with TRBJ2-7, with D uncertain. Per the germline V gene, CDR1 is SEHNR and CDR2 is FQNEAQ (reference sequence). V was cut by 5 bases and J by 0 bases, with 11 bases left in between. CDR3 length: 14 amino acids.